The 5 T cell receptor beta chains presented below share a single source sample, sequenced in a study of human T cells and chemical hapten exposure. Time point denoted: healthy volunteer bleed at 2 weeks. Unfractionated whole blood yielded total RNA. Each CDR3 protein gets one entry after TCRdb re-called the RACE reads with MiXCR. This sample yields approximately 97,000 distinct CDR3 sequences, of which about 8.7% are seen a single time; 2.9% belongs to the top ten. The sequenced material came from whole blood. The receptors originated from a female donor in good health. Some clones in this sample may be carry-over from other donors' samples.

This clonotype was seen a few times. The rearrangement uses TRBV4-3 and TRBJ1-3; TRBD1 agrees at 11 bases. Trimming removed 1 base from V and 8 bases from J; junction bases left unmatched: 4. The CDR3 is made up of 15 amino acids. The germline V gene encodes CDR1 LGHNA and CDR2 YSLEER. CDR3 sequence reads: CASSQAGQGGYTIYF. DNA for the CDR3: TGCGCCAGCAGCCAAGCGGGACAGGGGGGGTACACCATATATTTT.

This clonotype was detected only a few times. The chain's CDR3 is CASSDRGLAGGQFF. CDR3 coding DNA: TGTGCCAGCAGCGACCGCGGACTAGCGGGAGGGCAGTTCTTC. V is TRBV7-8 and J is TRBJ2-1, with 14 positions matching TRBD2. Per the germline V gene, CDR1 is SGHVS and CDR2 is FQNEAQ. The CDR3 spans 14 residues. V gave up 5 bases and J gave up 12 bases; unmatched junction bases: 6.

This clonotype was seen at least ten times. The chain is built from TRBV29-1 and TRBJ1-5; D remains unclear. Trimming removed 2 bases from V and 7 bases from J, with 12 bases in between. Germline loops: CDR1 SQVTM, CDR2 ANQGSEA. The CDR3 spans 13 residues. The CDR3 spells CSVELGLGQPQHF. CDR3 bases: TGCAGCGTTGAATTAGGGTTGGGGCAGCCCCAGCATTTT.

Many counts were recorded for this clonotype. The chain employs TRBV6-2 or TRBV6-3 and TRBJ1-5; D is possibly TRBD1 (6 bases). The ends were cut back, 0 bases at V and 1 base at J, with 10 bases in the middle. CDR1 MNHEY and CDR2 SVGEGT come from the germline V gene. CDR3 length equals 16 residues. CDR3 in DNA: TGTGCCAGCAGTTACTCGGGGGCGCTGAGCAATCAGCCCCAGCATTTT. Its protein is CASSYSGALSNQPQHF.

This clonotype was found a few times. This sequence joins TRBV6-2 or TRBV6-3 and TRBJ2-7; 8 positions agree with TRBD2. Losses at the gene ends were 6 bases for V and 2 bases for J; bases not matched to a gene: 6. CDR1 MNHEY and CDR2 SVGEGT come from the germline V gene. The CDR3 covers 14 residues. The CDR3 DNA reads TGTGCCAGCAGAGCTAGCGGGTTTACCTACGAGCAGTACTTC. Its protein product is CASRASGFTYEQYF.